Below are 19 T cell receptor beta chains sequenced from a single sample in a study of shared T cell receptors in the human thymus. Generated by immunoSEQ multiplex PCR, the TCRdb table keeps only in-frame clones and is missing some. This table has 550,000 to 800,000 clones, around 85% appearing once. These sequences were also reported in another study, on human thymus T cells.

The specimen was thymocytes. These TCRs come from a girl under three years old with a congenital heart defect.

This CDR3 reads CASSAYGTDLLNTEAFF. The CDR3 DNA follows: TGTGCCAGCAGCGCGTACGGGACAGACTTACTTAACACTGAAGCTTTCTTT. The rearrangement uses TRBV9 and TRBJ1-1; 7 bases map to TRBD1. CDR1 is SGDLS, CDR2 YYNGEE, per germline. The CDR3 consists of 17 residues. J gave up 2 bases and V 3 bases, and 13 bases lay outside the gene matches.

V and J are TRBV28 and TRBJ1-1; D is uncertain. The CDR3 runs to 15 residues. CDR1 is MDHEN, CDR2 SYDVKM, per germline. Trimming shortened V by 5 bases and J by 8 bases, and 21 bases separated the two germline ends. The CDR3 DNA follows: TGTGCCAGCAGTCCCAGGACTGACGCTCTTATAGAAGCTTTCTTT. It yields the protein CASSPRTDALIEAFF.

This clone was detected once. Distinct nucleotide sequences in the sample also encode this CDR3. The chain is built from TRBV7-9 and TRBJ2-1; D unclear. V was cut by 2 bases and J by 4 bases, with 6 bases left in between. Looked up from germline, CDR1 is SEHNR and CDR2 is FQNEAQ (reference sequence). This CDR3 contains 13 residues. The CDR3 coding sequence is TGTGCCAGCAGCTTATCCCGTTACAATGAGCAGTTCTTC. As protein: CASSLSRYNEQFF.

This clone was observed a few times. The chain combines TRBV28 with TRBJ1-3; no definite D call. The germline V gene has CDR1 MDHEN and CDR2 SYDVKM. Trimming cost V 2 bases and J 0 bases, with 5 bases left between them. The CDR3 runs 14 residues. The CDR3 loop is CASSLVLSGNTIYF. The CDR3 DNA follows: TGTGCCAGCAGTTTAGTACTCTCTGGAAACACCATATATTTT. The full variable domain, rest sourced from reference TRBV28 and TRBJ1-3, is DVKVTQSSRYLVKRTGEKVFLECVQDMDHENMFWYRQDPGLGLRLIYFSYDVKMKEKGDIPEGYSVSREKKERFSLILESASTNQTSMYLCASSLVLSGNTIYFGEGSWLTVV.

The chain employs TRBV6-5 and TRBJ2-7, with 7 bases matching TRBD1. The CDR3 contains 15 residues. V shed 6 bases, J shed 0 bases, and the junction held 8 bases outside the gene matches. CDR1 is MNHEY and CDR2 is SVGAGI in the germline V gene. The CDR3: CASSPDRDSSYEQYF. The CDR3 DNA sequence: TGTGCCAGCAGCCCAGACCGGGACAGCTCCTACGAGCAGTACTTC.

The chain combines TRBV2 with TRBJ1-1, with TRBD1 matching over 7 bases. V lost 3 bases and J lost 1; bases outside the gene matches: 17. Germline V lookup: CDR1 SNHLY, CDR2 FYNNEI. The CDR3 is made up of 19 amino acids. The CDR3 loop is CASSDDRVYPQPTNTEAFF. The DNA of the CDR3 is TGTGCCAGCAGTGACGACAGGGTTTACCCTCAACCAACGAACACTGAAGCTTTCTTT.

The chain joins TRBV6-1 to TRBJ1-5; weak D call: TRBD1 (5 bases). V lost 2 bases to trimming and J lost 4 bases, with 15 bases between them. The CDR3 totals 16 residues. The germline CDR1 and CDR2 sequences are MNHNS and SASEGT. Written as DNA, the CDR3 is TGTGCCAGCAGTGAAATAAGTTCGGGGGGGAATCAGCCCCAGCATTTT. Its translation is CASSEISSGGNQPQHF.

In its sample, this clone was seen once. The chain couples TRBV6-5 to TRBJ1-3, with 7 bases aligning to TRBD1. The CDR3 sequence is 15 residues long. Germline CDR1 MNHEY, CDR2 SVGAGI. V shed 2 bases and J 4 bases; nucleotides not matched to a gene: 5. CDR3 region: CASSYNGRGGNTIYF. The CDR3 DNA follows: TGTGCCAGCAGTTACAATGGCAGGGGGGGAAACACCATATATTTT.

This clone has just one count. The chain carries TRBV2 and TRBJ1-4; TRBD1 matches 11 bases. V dropped 6 bases and J dropped 7; count of bases not matched to a gene: 13. The CDR3 is 17 residues long. In germline, CDR1 is SNHLY, CDR2 FYNNEI. This chain's CDR3 is CASSDRDRGLYGEKLFF. The CDR3 region has the DNA TGTGCCAGCAGCGACCGGGACAGGGGGTTATATGGTGAAAAACTGTTTTTT. The full variable domain, its missing parts supplied by reference TRBV2 and TRBJ1-4, is EPEVTQTPSHQVTQMGQEVILRCVPISNHLYFYWYRQILGQKVEFLVSFYNNEISEKSEIFDDQFSVERPDGSNFTLKIRSTKLEDSAMYFCASSDRDRGLYGEKLFFGSGTQLSVL.

The chain combines TRBV7-2 with TRBJ1-1; TRBD1 agrees at 9 bases. Trimming took 9 bases from V and 5 from J; bases not matched to a gene: 7. The CDR3 is 13 residues long. The germline gives CDR1 SGHTA, CDR2 FQGNSA. CDR3 DNA: TGTGCCAGTATACAGGGGGCGGTTACTGAAGCTTTCTTT. This sequence encodes CASIQGAVTEAFF.

V is TRBV4-1 and J is TRBJ1-5, with 7 bases aligning to TRBD1. The CDR3 extends over 20 amino acids. Germline V gives CDR1 MGHRA, CDR2 YSYEKL. V trimming: 4 bases; J trimming: 4 bases; junction bases outside the gene matches: 22. The CDR3 sequence: CASSLKNTGVGSRSNQPQHF. CDR3 in DNA: TGCGCCAGCAGCCTGAAAAACACAGGGGTTGGTTCTAGGAGTAATCAGCCCCAGCATTTT.

CDR3 sequence reads: CATRDRERGYTF. Written as DNA, the CDR3 is TGTGCCACCCGGGACAGGGAACGGGGCTACACCTTC. This chain uses TRBV27 with TRBJ1-2, with 9 bases fitting TRBD1. Germline V gene sequence: CDR1 MNHEY, CDR2 SMNVEV (reference sequence). This CDR3 region has 12 residues. With V trimmed by 10 bases and J by 8 bases, 8 bases remained unmatched.

The chain joins TRBV5-5 to TRBJ1-6; D perhaps matches TRBD1 (5 bases). The CDR3 covers 15 residues. Per germline, CDR1 SGHKS and CDR2 YYEKEE (reference sequence). Trimming pared 4 bases from V and 4 bases from J, leaving 12 bases between. This chain's CDR3 is CASSPLGGYNSPLHF. Written as DNA, the CDR3 is TGTGCCAGCAGCCCGTTGGGGGGGTATAATTCACCCCTCCACTTT. The full variable domain, with the rest looked up from reference TRBV5-5 and TRBJ1-6, is DAGVTQSPTHLIKTRGQQVTLRCSPISGHKSVSWYQQVLGQGPQFIFQYYEKEERGRGNFPDRFSARQFPNYSSELNVNALLLGDSALYLCASSPLGGYNSPLHFGNGTRLTVT.

The chain links TRBV27 to TRBJ1-4, with TRBD1 matching over 7 bases. CDR3 length: 16 residues. The germline CDR1 and CDR2 sequences are MNHEY and SMNVEV (reference sequence). Germline trimming cut 5 bases from V and 0 bases from J; bases unmatched to any gene: 6. The CDR3 DNA reads TGTGCCAGCAGTCACACCGACAGGGCAACTAATGAAAAACTGTTTTTT. This codes for CASSHTDRATNEKLFF.

The chain is built from TRBV5-1 and TRBJ2-1; 12 bases align to TRBD2. With 5 bases clipped from V and 8 bases from J, the junction kept 8 bases outside the gene matches. In germline, CDR1 is SGHRS, CDR2 YFSETQ. This CDR3 comprises 15 residues. CDR3 in amino acids: CASRSTSGGIDEQFF. The CDR3 DNA follows: TGCGCCAGCAGATCGACTAGCGGGGGCATCGATGAGCAGTTCTTC.

J is TRBJ2-7 and V is TRBV5-4; 8 bases are shared with TRBD1. The CDR3 runs to 15 residues. From germline, CDR1 is SGHNT and CDR2 YYREEE (reference sequence). J gave up 3 bases and V 0 bases, and 5 bases lay outside the gene matches. The CDR3 sequence is CASSLDVQGDYEQYF. The CDR3 nucleotides are TGTGCCAGCAGCTTGGATGTACAGGGGGACTACGAGCAGTACTTC.

With regard to this clone: Germline and junction disagree at one end, which may indicate a read error. The chain links TRBV6-5 to TRBJ2-7; perhaps TRBD1 as D (5 bases). The CDR3 is 13 amino acids. Germline V CDR1 and CDR2: MNHEY, SVGAGI. The CDR3 sequence is CASSLQANTNIDF. The CDR3 nucleotides read TGTGCCAGCAGTCTACAGGCGAACACCAACATTGACTTC.

The chain combines TRBV10-3 with TRBJ2-5; no clear D gene. The length of the CDR3 is 12 residues. Germline CDR1 ENHRY, CDR2 SYGVKD. Trimming pared 6 bases from V and 2 bases from J, leaving 7 bases between. The CDR3 DNA reads as TGTGCCATCAGGGCAGGTCAAGAGACCCAGTACTTC. Encoded protein: CAIRAGQETQYF.

This chain uses TRBV4-3 with TRBJ1-4; D is possibly TRBD1 (5 bases). The CDR3 loop spans 19 amino acids. The V end lost 1 base, the J end lost 0 bases, and 18 bases lay between the germline ends. Germline values: CDR1 LGHNA, CDR2 YSLEER. The CDR3 reads CASSQGSPGEGATNEKLFF. The CDR3 DNA sequence: TGCGCCAGCAGCCAAGGGTCCCCGGGGGAAGGAGCAACTAATGAAAAACTGTTTTTT.